The rows below give T cell receptor beta chains drawn from one sample of a study of blood T cell repertoires in COVID-19. Libraries were prepared by immunoSEQ multiplex PCR; TCRdb keeps only in-frame clonotypes and omits some of them. Among around 260,000 clones, about 86% were seen once, and the ten largest hold 4.1%. Sequencing was performed on PBMCs or T cells enriched from blood (not recorded which). These receptor sequences come from a man under 40 with acute COVID-19. Both conserved end residues are part of each CDR3. The D gene is left open where the match is weak. Some rows mark clone size as missing; the rest say once, few, many or name a class of expanded clone.

>TRBV4-2|.|.|14|TRBJ1-1
CASSPLSAGAEAFF
TGTGCCAGCAGCCCCCTATCCGCAGGGGCTGAAGCTTTCTTT
>TRBV7-2|.|.|15|TRBJ2-5
CASSLSLQGRETQYF
TGTGCCAGCAGCTTAAGTCTACAGGGAAGGGAGACCCAGTACTTC
>TRBV24-1|.|.|14|TRBJ1-4
CATSPGGSNEKLFF
TGTGCCACCAGTCCCGGGGGTTCTAATGAAAAACTGTTTTTT
>TRBV19|.|.|15|TRBJ2-1
CASSIEGSGLVEQFF
TGTGCCAGTAGTATAGAGGGCAGTGGGTTGGTAGAGCAGTTCTTC
>TRBV24-1|.|.|14|TRBJ2-3
CATSDEVSTDTQYF
TGTGCCACCAGTGACGAGGTCAGCACAGATACGCAGTATTTT
>TRBV6-5|.|once|14|TRBJ1-2
CASSQTGVFDGYTF
TGTGCCAGCAGCCAAACAGGAGTCTTTGATGGCTACACCTTC
>TRBV5-4|.|.|15|TRBJ1-6
CASSLGGQNNSPLHF
TGTGCCAGCAGCTTGGGGGGGCAGAATAATTCACCCCTCCACTTT
>TRBV4-1|.|.|17|TRBJ1-5
CASSQTGTLYSNQPQHF
TGCGCCAGCAGCCAAACAGGGACCCTTTATAGCAATCAGCCCCAGCATTTT
>TRBV27|.|.|15|TRBJ1-4
CASSLSTGYDEKLFF
TGTGCCAGCAGTTTATCCACGGGGTACGATGAAAAACTGTTTTTT
>TRBV11-1|TRBD1|.|15|TRBJ1-5
CASSFGQGPNQPQHF
TGTGCCAGCAGCTTTGGACAGGGGCCCAATCAGCCCCAGCATTTT
>TRBV11-2|TRBD2|once|15|TRBJ2-2
CASSFSGRVTGELFF
TGTGCCAGCAGCTTCAGCGGGAGGGTAACCGGGGAGCTGTTTTTT
>TRBV18|.|.|15|TRBJ1-5
CASSRGTGSNQPQHF
TGTGCCAGCTCCCGGGGGACGGGAAGCAATCAGCCCCAGCATTTT
>TRBV7-9|.|.|15|TRBJ1-1
CASSPYRQANTEAFF
TGTGCCAGCAGCCCTTATAGACAGGCGAACACTGAAGCTTTCTTT
>TRBV5-1|TRBD1|.|17|TRBJ2-6
CASSPNRGVSGANVLTF
TGTGCCAGCAGCCCCAACAGGGGAGTCTCTGGGGCCAACGTCCTGACTTTC
>TRBV9|.|.|15|TRBJ2-3
CASSVEGGYTDTQYF
TGTGCCAGCAGCGTAGAAGGGGGATACACAGATACGCAGTATTTT
>TRBV7-3|.|.|16|TRBJ2-1
CASSSGGEGSYNEQFF
TGTGCCAGCAGCTCCGGGGGAGAGGGGTCCTACAATGAGCAGTTCTTC
>TRBV20-1|.|.|14|TRBJ1-2
CSASDRTSNYGYTF
TGCAGTGCTAGTGACAGAACCTCTAACTATGGCTACACCTTC
>TRBV3-1/TRBV3-2|.|.|11|TRBJ1-1
CASSTVAEAFF
TGTGCCAGCAGTACAGTAGCTGAAGCTTTCTTT
>TRBV5-1|TRBD1|.|17|TRBJ1-2
CASSLLATGDTSYGYTF
TGCGCCAGCAGCTTGTTAGCGACAGGGGATACTTCTTATGGCTACACCTTC
>TRBV14|.|once|13|TRBJ1-2
CASSQVPNYGYTF
TGTGCCAGCAGCCAAGTTCCAAACTATGGCTACACCTTC
>TRBV13|.|many|15|TRBJ1-1
CASSYQGIMNTEAFF
TGTGCCAGCAGCTATCAGGGGATCATGAACACTGAAGCTTTCTTT
>TRBV13|.|.|16|TRBJ1-2
CASSYASTQNRYGYTF
TGTGCCAGCAGCTACGCCTCCACCCAGAACCGCTATGGCTACACCTTC
>TRBV5-1|.|.|13|TRBJ2-1
CASSLDGGGEQFF
TGCGCCAGCAGCTTGGACGGGGGAGGCGAGCAGTTCTTC
>TRBV30|TRBD1|.|12|TRBJ1-1
CAWSPYRGQAFF
TGTGCCTGGAGTCCTTACAGGGGGCAAGCTTTCTTT
>TRBV24-1|TRBD1|.|15|TRBJ1-2
CATSDPGQGADGYTF
TGTGCCACCAGTGATCCGGGACAGGGGGCGGACGGCTACACCTTC
>TRBV2|.|.|14|TRBJ1-2
CASPGKDINYGYTF
TGTGCCAGCCCAGGAAAGGATATTAACTATGGCTACACCTTC
>TRBV5-8|.|few|14|TRBJ2-1
CASGRLGGHNEQFF
TGTGCCAGCGGACGATTGGGAGGCCACAATGAGCAGTTCTTC
>TRBV28|TRBD1|.|15|TRBJ2-2
CASITGGKEHGELFF
TGTGCCAGCATAACAGGGGGGAAGGAGCACGGGGAGCTGTTTTTT
>TRBV5-8|TRBD1|.|14|TRBJ2-5
CASSGGTGQETQYF
TGTGCCAGCAGCGGCGGGACAGGGCAAGAGACCCAGTACTTC
>TRBV19|.|many|14|TRBJ2-4
CASRHTQAKNIQYF
TGTGCCAGTAGACATACCCAAGCCAAAAACATTCAGTACTTC
>TRBV3-1/TRBV3-2|.|few|13|TRBJ2-3
CASSQVYRDTQYF
TGTGCCAGCAGCCAAGTATATCGAGATACGCAGTATTTT
>TRBV5-1|.|.|15|TRBJ1-4
CASRTFPGQDEKLFF
TGTGCCAGCAGGACTTTTCCGGGACAAGATGAAAAACTGTTTTTT
>TRBV6-5|.|.|14|TRBJ2-5
CASSYSRGALTQYF
TGTGCCAGCAGTTACTCCCGGGGGGCTTTGACCCAGTACTTC
>TRBV30|.|once|13|TRBJ1-6
CAWSVGGNSPLHF
TGTGCCTGGAGTGTAGGCGGTAATTCACCCCTCCACTTT
>TRBV11-2|TRBD1|.|17|TRBJ1-1
CASSLLGQGASNTEAFF
TGTGCCAGCAGCTTATTGGGACAGGGGGCCTCGAACACTGAAGCTTTCTTT
>TRBV13|TRBD1|.|15|TRBJ2-3
CASSSRTGSTDTQYF
TGTGCCAGCAGCTCCCGGACAGGAAGCACAGATACGCAGTATTTT
>TRBV13|TRBD2|.|15|TRBJ2-5
CASSLAAGEQETQYF
TGTGCCAGCAGCCTCGCGGCGGGGGAACAAGAGACCCAGTACTTC
>TRBV3-1/TRBV3-2|TRBD2|.|16|TRBJ2-1
CASSQGLTSGGPEQFF
TGTGCCAGCAGCCAAGGTTTGACTAGCGGGGGGCCGGAGCAGTTCTTC
>TRBV19|TRBD2|.|15|TRBJ2-1
CASSIIAGGPGEQFF
TGTGCCAGTAGTATTATAGCGGGAGGGCCAGGTGAGCAGTTCTTC
>TRBV25-1|.|.|16|TRBJ2-1
CASSATGRESDNEQFF
TGTGCCAGCAGTGCCACCGGACGGGAGTCCGACAATGAGCAGTTCTTC
>TRBV20-1|.|once|10|TRBJ2-5
CSAHKETQYF
TGCAGTGCTCACAAAGAGACCCAGTACTTC
>TRBV10-3|TRBD2|.|15|TRBJ2-3
CAISAAGGAGDTQYF
TGTGCCATCAGTGCTGCGGGGGGGGCGGGAGATACGCAGTATTTT
>TRBV19|TRBD1|.|15|TRBJ1-1
CASIRTGGRNTEAFF
TGTGCCAGTATTCGGACAGGGGGAAGGAACACTGAAGCTTTCTTT
>TRBV24-1|TRBD2|.|16|TRBJ2-3
CATSDPGTTSTDTQYF
TGTGCCACCAGTGATCCCGGGACTACTAGCACAGATACGCAGTATTTT
>TRBV6-5|TRBD1|once|15|TRBJ1-1
CASSRRTGGELGAFF
TGTGCCAGCAGCCGAAGGACAGGGGGCGAACTAGGGGCTTTCTTT
>TRBV28|.|once|12|TRBJ2-4
CASSSQGYIQYF
TGTGCCAGCAGTTCACAGGGTTACATTCAGTACTTC
>TRBV7-6|.|few|21|TRBJ2-2
CASSLGVRETSMAQIPGELFF
TGTGCCAGCAGCTTAGGTGTTAGAGAAACTAGCATGGCCCAGATCCCCGGGGAGCTGTTTTTT
>TRBV6-5|.|.|13|TRBJ1-6
CASSWETLAPLHF
TGTGCCAGCAGTTGGGAGACATTAGCACCCCTCCACTTT
>TRBV5-1|.|once|16|TRBJ1-2
CASSLVPGPGGYGYTF
TGCGCCAGCAGCTTGGTACCCGGCCCGGGTGGCTATGGCTACACCTTC
>TRBV14|.|.|16|TRBJ1-6
CASSQKEGTFNSPLHF
TGTGCCAGCAGCCAAAAGGAGGGTACCTTCAATTCACCCCTCCACTTT
>TRBV6-5|.|.|14|TRBJ1-5
CASSPDRINQPQHF
TGTGCCAGCAGTCCCGACAGGATCAATCAGCCCCAGCATTTT